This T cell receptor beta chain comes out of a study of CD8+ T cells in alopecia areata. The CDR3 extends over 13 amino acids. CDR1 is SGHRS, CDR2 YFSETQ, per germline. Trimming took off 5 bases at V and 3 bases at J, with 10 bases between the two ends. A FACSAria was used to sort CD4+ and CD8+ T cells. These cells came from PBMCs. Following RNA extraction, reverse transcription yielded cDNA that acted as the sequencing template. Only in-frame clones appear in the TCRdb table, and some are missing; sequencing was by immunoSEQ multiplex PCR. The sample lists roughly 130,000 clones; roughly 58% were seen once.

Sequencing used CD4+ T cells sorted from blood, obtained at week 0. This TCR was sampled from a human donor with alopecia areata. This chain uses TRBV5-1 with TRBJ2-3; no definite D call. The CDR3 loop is CASSHATTDTQYF. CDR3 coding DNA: TGCGCCAGCAGTCATGCCACGACAGATACGCAGTATTTT.